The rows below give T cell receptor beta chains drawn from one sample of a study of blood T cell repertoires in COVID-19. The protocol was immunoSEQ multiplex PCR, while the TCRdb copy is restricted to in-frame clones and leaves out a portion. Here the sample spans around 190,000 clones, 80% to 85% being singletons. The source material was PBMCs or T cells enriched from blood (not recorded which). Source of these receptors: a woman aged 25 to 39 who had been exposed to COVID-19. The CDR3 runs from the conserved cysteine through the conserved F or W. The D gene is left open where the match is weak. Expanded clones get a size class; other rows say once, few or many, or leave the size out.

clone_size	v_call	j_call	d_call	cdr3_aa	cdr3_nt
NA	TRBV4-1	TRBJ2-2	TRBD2	CASSQGGLAGVGTGELFF	TGCGCCAGCAGCCAGGGGGGACTAGCGGGGGTTGGCACCGGGGAGCTGTTTTTT
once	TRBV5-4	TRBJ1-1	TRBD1	CASSLGQGGTEAFF	TGTGCCAGCAGCTTGGGTCAGGGGGGCACTGAAGCTTTCTTT
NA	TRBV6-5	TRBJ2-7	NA	CASSSGTGRGYYEQYF	TGTGCCAGCAGTTCCGGCACCGGACGGGGTTACTACGAGCAGTACTTC
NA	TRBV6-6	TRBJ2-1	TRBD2	CASSSTSASSYNEQFF	TGTGCCAGCAGTTCGACTAGCGCAAGCTCCTACAATGAGCAGTTCTTC
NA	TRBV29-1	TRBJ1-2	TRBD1	CSDMTGGGGYTF	TGCAGCGATATGACAGGGGGAGGTGGCTACACCTTC
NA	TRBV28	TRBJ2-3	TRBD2	CASSLYLAGSTDTQYF	TGTGCCAGCAGTTTATATCTAGCGGGAAGCACAGATACGCAGTATTTT
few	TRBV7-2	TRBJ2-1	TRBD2	CASSFRTSGGPPYNEQFF	TGTGCCAGCAGCTTCCGGACTAGCGGGGGGCCCCCCTACAATGAGCAGTTCTTC
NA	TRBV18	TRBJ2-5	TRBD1	CASSPPGQRLGEETQYF	TGTGCCAGCTCACCACCGGGACAGAGGTTGGGGGAAGAGACCCAGTACTTC
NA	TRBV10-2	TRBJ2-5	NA	CASSEGNRVEGTQYF	TGCGCCAGCAGTGAGGGGAACAGGGTTGAGGGGACCCAGTACTTC
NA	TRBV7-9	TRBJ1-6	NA	CASSLGRESPLHF	TGTGCCAGCAGCTTAGGCCGGGAATCACCCCTCCACTTT